The 10 T cell receptor beta chains below all came from one sample that was sequenced in a study of T-cell memory formation after mild COVID-19. One entry per CDR3 protein, called by TCRdb with MiXCR from the 5' RACE reads. The sample records hundreds of thousands of distinct CDR3 sequences, around 27% being singletons. Material: PBMCs or a T cell subset sorted from them (not recorded which). Receptor source: an adult woman who had mild COVID-19 (a few samples of this study predate the infection). Cell type and time point are not known.

In DNA, the CDR3 is TGTGCCAGCAGCTTGAGCGCGCAGTTTGAAGCTTTCTTT. It encodes CASSLSAQFEAFF. This rearrangement joins TRBV5-4 to TRBJ1-1; D call uncertain. Deletions cut 1 base from V and 7 bases from J, with 11 bases between. Looked up from germline, CDR1 is SGHNT and CDR2 is YYREEE (reference sequence). This CDR3 is 13 amino acids long.

The CDR3 here is CSVAGTGGFYNEQFF. The CDR3 nucleotides read TGCAGCGTTGCCGGGACAGGGGGCTTCTACAATGAGCAGTTCTTC. This chain links TRBV29-1 with TRBJ2-1; 12 nucleotides line up with TRBD1. The V gene end was trimmed by 4 bases and the J gene end by 3 bases; junction bases not matched to a gene: 4. Germline-derived CDR1 and CDR2 are SQVTM and ANQGSEA. This CDR3 contains 15 residues.

The J gene is TRBJ2-1, the V gene TRBV14; 9 nucleotides line up with TRBD2. Germline CDR1 reads SGHDN; CDR2 reads FVKESK. Unmatched junction bases numbered 6, after V lost 0 bases and J lost 6 bases. The CDR3 consists of 16 residues. CDR3 coding DNA: TGTGCCAGCAGCCAAGATCGCGCGGGGGGGTTCAATGAGCAGTTCTTC. Translated: CASSQDRAGGFNEQFF.

This clonotype came up once. The rearrangement joins TRBV24-1 to TRBJ1-2, with 8 bases that match TRBD1. This CDR3 comprises 15 residues. V lost 5 bases, J lost 2 bases, and 6 bases stayed unmatched. From germline, CDR1 is KGHDR and CDR2 SFDVKD. CDR3 residues: CATSASGGVNYGYTF. The CDR3, as DNA: TGTGCCACCAGTGCTTCAGGGGGCGTCAACTATGGCTACACCTTC.

The chain is built from TRBV2 and TRBJ2-7; unclear D gene. V was clipped by 10 bases and J by 3 bases, with 10 bases between them. CDR1 is SNHLY, CDR2 FYNNEI, per germline. The CDR3 loop spans 11 amino acids. The CDR3 DNA reads as TGTGCCATCCGGGCCGACTACGAGCAGTACTTC. Translation gives CAIRADYEQYF.

The V call is TRBV20-1, the J call TRBJ2-5; the match to TRBD1 covers 9 bases. Trimming removed 1 base from V and 5 bases from J; junction bases left unmatched: 8. Germline lookup yields CDR1 DFQATT and CDR2 SNEGSKA (reference sequence). The CDR3 extends over 15 amino acids. CDR3 sequence reads: CSARGLTGTGETQYF. In nucleotides, the CDR3 is TGCAGTGCTAGAGGACTTACCGGGACAGGGGAGACCCAGTACTTC.

This clonotype has only a few counts. The V and J genes are TRBV11-2 and TRBJ2-1; TRBD2 matches 10 bases. After removal of 2 bases from V and 8 bases from J, the junction contained 3 bases not matched to a gene. Germline assignment: CDR1 SGHAT and CDR2 FQNNGV. CDR3 length equals 14 residues. CDR3 nucleotide sequence: TGTGCCAGCAGCTTAAGAGGGACTAGCGATGAGCAGTTCTTC. This gives the protein CASSLRGTSDEQFF.

The rearrangement uses TRBV30 and TRBJ1-5, with D unclear. V was trimmed by 0 bases and J by 7 bases, leaving 10 bases between them. This CDR3 comprises 13 residues. Germline CDR1 is GTSNPN and CDR2 is SVGIG (reference sequence). DNA for the CDR3: TGTGCCTGGAGTGTGCGGGGAGAACAGCCCCAGCATTTT. This codes for CAWSVRGEQPQHF.

This clonotype came up a few times. The rearrangement joins TRBV6-5 to TRBJ1-1; D not resolved. V was clipped by 6 bases and J by 10 bases, with 27 bases between them. The germline V gene encodes CDR1 MNHEY and CDR2 SVGAGI. CDR3 length: 16 amino acids. CDR3 sequence (DNA): TGTGCCAGCAGCCCCCGGGATTGGGCCGATCAGCGTAGAGCTTTCTTT. This encodes CASSPRDWADQRRAFF.

In its sample, this clonotype was seen a few times. One junction end disagrees with the germline gene, perhaps due to a read error. The chain uses TRBV12-3 or TRBV12-4 and TRBJ2-7, with no clear D. The CDR3 is 13 residues long. The CDR3 sequence: CASRSTVSDEQYF. The CDR3 nucleotides are TGTGCCAGCAGGAGTACGGTCTCCGACGAGCAGTACTTC.